These 8 T cell receptor beta chains originate from one sample sequenced in a study of blood T cell repertoires in COVID-19 (dated by TCRdb to about 2020). The library was generated by the immunoSEQ multiplex PCR assay. Drawn from immuneACCESS, this table holds only the in-frame rearrangements with V and J called that TCRdb kept. Clones are partly lost; checked studies trace under half to an unresolved V gene and leave the rest unexplained. This sample is represented by 100,000 to 150,000 clones; roughly 90% of them were singletons. The top ten clones comprise about 4.5% of the sample. Material: peripheral blood. The receptor source for this set is a man aged 35 to 55 with acute or convalescent COVID-19.

This clone was found once. J is TRBJ1-1 and V is TRBV5-1, with 8 bases matching TRBD1. Trimming took 3 bases from V and 0 from J; bases not matched to a gene: 10. CDR1 is SGHRS, CDR2 YFSETQ, per germline. This CDR3 has 17 residues. The CDR3 loop is CASSSEATGGLNTEAFF. The CDR3 DNA sequence: TGCGCCAGCAGCTCCGAAGCCACAGGGGGGTTGAACACTGAAGCTTTCTTT. Looking up the rest from reference TRBV5-1 and TRBJ1-1 gives the full variable domain: KAGVTQTPRYLIKTRGQQVTLSCSPISGHRSVSWYQQTPGQGLQFLFEYFSETQRNKGNFPGRFSGRQFSNSRSEMNVSTLELGDSALYLCASSSEATGGLNTEAFFGQGTRLTVV.

Comment on this clone: One junction end does not reproduce the germline sequence, and a read error may be involved. The V and J genes are TRBV7-7 and TRBJ2-2, with D possibly TRBD1 on 5 matching bases. Looked up from germline, CDR1 is SSHAT and CDR2 is FNYEAQ (reference sequence). This CDR3 comprises 15 residues. CDR3 region: CASSLMGLGTGELFF. The CDR3 DNA is TGTGCTAGCAGCTTAATGGGGCTCGGCACCGGGGAGCTGTTTTTT.

This rearrangement joins TRBV6-4 to TRBJ1-1; D is uncertain. This CDR3 spans 13 amino acids. CDR1 MRHNA and CDR2 SNTAGT come from the germline V gene. V shed 6 bases and J shed 4 bases, with 12 bases lying between them. The CDR3 protein is CASSAGRGTEAFF. CDR3 nucleotides: TGTGCCAGCAGCGCCGGACGGGGCACTGAAGCTTTCTTT.

The chain couples TRBV11-2 to TRBJ1-1; the D gene is possibly TRBD1 (6 bases). The V end was cut by 1 base, the J end by 4 bases, with 13 bases between. Germline CDR1 SGHAT, CDR2 FQNNGV. This CDR3 contains 15 residues. In DNA form, the CDR3 reads TGTGCCAGCAGCTTAGCCGGGGGGCTCGGCACTGAAGCTTTCTTT. Amino acid sequence: CASSLAGGLGTEAFF.

The genes are TRBV30 and TRBJ2-4, with D possibly matching TRBD1 (7 bases). CDR3 length equals 13 residues. Trimming removed 1 base from V and 6 bases from J, with 10 bases in between. Germline CDR1 is GTSNPN and CDR2 is SVGIG (reference sequence). The CDR3 loop reads CAWSGGTANIQYF. The CDR3 DNA reads as TGTGCCTGGAGTGGCGGGACAGCAAACATTCAGTACTTC.

The chain uses TRBV30 and TRBJ2-7, with 9 bases fitting TRBD2. From germline, CDR1 is GTSNPN and CDR2 SVGIG (reference sequence). V was pared by 0 bases and J by 1 base, with 4 bases of the junction left unmatched. CDR3 length: 15 amino acids. This CDR3 is CAWSVDLAGSYEQYF. The CDR3 DNA reads TGTGCCTGGAGTGTAGATCTAGCGGGGTCCTACGAGCAGTACTTC.

V gene TRBV7-9 combines with J gene TRBJ1-1; tentatively, D is TRBD1 (5 bases). The ends were cut back, 4 bases at V and 5 bases at J, with 14 bases in the middle. The CDR3 is 14 amino acids. CDR1 is SEHNR, CDR2 FQNEAQ, per germline (reference sequence). The CDR3 bases are TGTGCCAGCAGCTATGGCGGCCAGGGAACTGAAGCTTTCTTT. Protein sequence: CASSYGGQGTEAFF. The entire variable domain, with the rest obtained from reference TRBV7-9 and TRBJ1-1, is as follows: DTGVSQNPRHKITKRGQNVTFRCDPISEHNRLYWYRQTLGQGPEFLTYFQNEAQLEKSRLLSDRFSAERPKGSFSTLEIQRTEQGDSAMYLCASSYGGQGTEAFFGQGTRLTVV.

The V call is TRBV3-1 (or the pseudogene TRBV3-2), the J call TRBJ2-2; D unresolved. Germline loops: CDR1 LGHDT, CDR2 YNNKEL (reference sequence). Trimming pared 9 bases from V and 6 bases from J, leaving 8 bases between. This CDR3 comprises 11 residues. CDR3 in amino acids: CASGVSGELFF. CDR3 nucleotides: TGTGCCAGTGGAGTCTCCGGGGAGCTGTTTTTT.